This paragraph reports one T cell receptor (beta chain). The data derive from a study of blood T cell repertoires in COVID-19. Study context: Sites across the United States, Italy and Spain contributed samples from acute and convalescent COVID-19. Sample material is recorded as cDNA or gDNA derived from T cells, B-cell-depleted T cells, or PBMCs.

In the authors' workflow: Nucleated cell counts were estimated from reference gene primer amplification. Profiled with immunoSEQ multiplex PCR; TCRdb holds only in-frame clones, not every one. For V, J and clone size, that table is used; D and trimming come from the DNA. The data contain 85,000 to 90,000 clones, 82% of them singletons. The sample consisted of peripheral blood. The TCR originated in a woman older than 75 with acute or convalescent COVID-19.

The DNA of the CDR3 is TGTGCCAGCAGCCCTGGCGGCAGTGGACTCTCTGGAAACACCATATATTTT. Translated, it gives CASSPGGSGLSGNTIYF. This chain connects TRBV3-1 (or the pseudogene TRBV3-2) to TRBJ1-3; D remains unclear. CDR1 and CDR2 (germline): LGHDT, YNNKEL (reference sequence). The CDR3 loop spans 17 amino acids. The ends were cut back, 4 bases at V and 0 bases at J, with 16 bases in the middle.